A single sample is the source of the 28 T cell receptor beta chains below, sequenced in a study of molecular identifiers for immune sequencing clone quantification. One entry per CDR3 protein, called by TCRdb with MiXCR from the PCR reads. The table lists around 470,000 distinct CDR3 sequences, about 21% of them singletons. Material: naive CD8+ T cells from blood, with Jurkat cell RNA spiked in. Specified subset: FACS-sorted CD8+CD4-CCR7+CD45RA+ naive T cells. The receptors were gathered from a human donor in good health. Some libraries in this study had Jurkat cell RNA spiked in.

There are many counts of this clonotype. The chain carries TRBV19 and TRBJ1-5, with D hard to call. Germline values: CDR1 LNHDA, CDR2 SQIVND (reference sequence). The CDR3 is made up of 13 amino acids. V was shortened by 5 bases and J by 5 bases, with 10 bases between the two germline ends. Written as DNA, the CDR3 is TGTGCCAGTAGTCTTGACACCGATCAGCCCCAGCATTTT. Translated: CASSLDTDQPQHF.

This clonotype was detected a few times. This chain connects TRBV7-9 to TRBJ1-5, with TRBD1 as a possible D gene (5 bases). Germline V lookup: CDR1 SEHNR, CDR2 FQNEAQ (reference sequence). This CDR3 has 14 amino acids. V gave up 5 bases and J gave up 4 bases, with 12 bases separating them. The CDR3 DNA reads as TGTGCCAGCAGCGCCGGGACCCCGAATCAGCCCCAGCATTTT. Translation: CASSAGTPNQPQHF. The full variable domain, with the rest looked up from reference TRBV7-9 and TRBJ1-5, is DTGVSQNPRHKITKRGQNVTFRCDPISEHNRLYWYRQTLGQGPEFLTYFQNEAQLEKSRLLSDRFSAERPKGSFSTLEIQRTEQGDSAMYLCASSAGTPNQPQHFGDGTRLSIL.

The CDR3 sequence is CASRDTSDVYNEQFF. The CDR3 DNA sequence: TGTGCCAGCAGGGATACCTCGGACGTTTATAATGAGCAGTTCTTC. The chain links TRBV2 to TRBJ2-1, with D unresolved. CDR3 length: 15 residues. V lost 6 bases and J lost 7, with 19 bases in between. CDR1 and CDR2 (germline): SNHLY, FYNNEI.

To note about this clonotype: This may come from a read error, since a much larger clone is one base off. The chain has TRBV6-2 or TRBV6-3 and TRBJ1-1; D is ambiguous. The CDR3 is 14 residues long. Trimming left V 0 bases short and J 3 bases short, with 8 bases between. The V gene's germline CDR1 is MNHEY and CDR2 SVGEGT. The CDR3 nucleotides are TGTGCCAGCAGTTACTCACACCTGGACACTGAAGCTTTCTTT. As protein: CASSYSHLDTEAFF.

This clonotype was picked up many times. The chain joins TRBV6-1 to TRBJ1-1; D is unresolved. V lost 0 bases and J 4 bases, leaving 6 bases between the germline ends. Germline CDR1 is MNHNS and CDR2 is SASEGT. The CDR3 extends over 13 amino acids. CDR3 in amino acids: CASSEAPFTEAFF. DNA of the CDR3: TGTGCCAGCAGTGAAGCGCCATTCACTGAAGCTTTCTTT.

This clonotype was seen at least ten times. J is TRBJ1-4 and V is TRBV12-3 or TRBV12-4; TRBD1 matches 7 bases. The V gene end was trimmed by 4 bases and the J gene end by 8 bases; junction bases not matched to a gene: 10. The CDR3 loop spans 15 amino acids. CDR3 amino acids: CASSSDRDSQEKLFF. For the CDR3, the DNA is TGTGCCAGCAGTTCTGATCGGGACAGTCAGGAAAAACTGTTTTTT.

The CDR3 region has the DNA TGTGCCAGCAGCTTAGTGCTGGGACATAGGGCTAATGAAAAACTGTTTTTT. Translated: CASSLVLGHRANEKLFF. V is TRBV7-6 and J is TRBJ1-4; possible D gene TRBD1, 6 bases. Germline loops: CDR1 SGHVS, CDR2 FNYEAQ. There are 17 residues in the CDR3. V lost 1 base to trimming and J lost 3 bases, with 15 bases between them.

This clonotype has more than one count but fewer than ten. The genes are TRBV18 and TRBJ2-5, with TRBD2 matching 8 bases. V was clipped by 5 bases and J by 2 bases; unmatched bases: 13. This CDR3 region has 17 residues. Germline CDR1 KGHSH, CDR2 LQKENI. The CDR3 sequence is CASSSVTDSGMQETQYF. The CDR3 nucleotides read TGTGCCAGCTCATCCGTCACTGATAGCGGGATGCAAGAGACCCAGTACTTC.

The chain recombines TRBV18 with TRBJ2-5; weak D call: TRBD2 (5 bases). Trimming cost V 6 bases and J 10 bases, with 18 bases left between them. The CDR3 has 13 amino acids. Germline V lookup: CDR1 KGHSH, CDR2 LQKENI. The CDR3: CASSPRAEEDQYF. In nucleotides, the CDR3 is TGTGCCAGCTCCCCGAGAGCGGAAGAGGACCAGTACTTC.

This clonotype was observed at least ten times. The chain joins TRBV24-1 to TRBJ2-3; TRBD2 matches 7 bases. Per the germline V gene, CDR1 is KGHDR and CDR2 is SFDVKD. With V trimmed by 8 bases and J by 6 bases, 7 bases remained unmatched. The CDR3 has 13 residues. The CDR3 DNA reads as TGTGCCACCAATGGCGGGAGTATCGATACGCAGTATTTT. This sequence encodes CATNGGSIDTQYF.

About this clonotype: This may be a read error: a much more frequent sequence differs by one nucleotide. For the CDR3, the DNA is TGCAGCGTGGAAGCCCCGGGACAGGGGTCGTGCAATCAGCCCCAGCGTTTT. It translates to CSVEAPGQGSCNQPQRF. The V gene is TRBV29-1, the J gene TRBJ1-5, with TRBD1 matching 10 bases. CDR3 length equals 17 residues. From germline, CDR1 is SQVTM and CDR2 ANQGSEA.

Concerning this clonotype itself: Its ends do not fully match the called genes, so a read error is possible. The chain links TRBV12-3 or TRBV12-4 to TRBJ2-5, with D possibly TRBD2 on 5 matching bases. This CDR3 is built from 12 residues. CDR3 protein: CASSGSRETQCF. The CDR3 DNA reads as TGTGCCAGCAGTGGGTCTAGGGAGACCCAGTGCTTC.

This clonotype was seen many times. The chain carries TRBV29-1 and TRBJ2-5, with 7 positions matching TRBD1. The CDR3 runs to 13 residues. V lost 7 bases, J lost 7 bases, and 12 bases stayed unmatched. Germline CDR1 reads SQVTM; CDR2 reads ANQGSEA. CDR3 protein: CSAQEQGLVTQYF. CDR3 DNA sequence: TGCAGCGCTCAGGAACAGGGGCTGGTGACCCAGTACTTC.

This chain connects TRBV7-9 to TRBJ1-1; possible D gene TRBD1, 5 bases. The CDR3 is 12 residues long. V lost 4 bases and J lost 6, with 9 bases in between. The germline V gene has CDR1 SEHNR and CDR2 FQNEAQ (reference sequence). The chain's CDR3 is CASSYGDAEAFF. CDR3 in DNA: TGTGCCAGCAGCTACGGGGACGCTGAAGCTTTCTTT.

This clonotype was counted many times. The rearrangement uses TRBV19 and TRBJ2-1; D unclear. The V and J ends lost 5 bases and 0 bases respectively, with 14 bases between them. Germline-derived CDR1 and CDR2 are LNHDA and SQIVND (reference sequence). This CDR3 is 16 amino acids long. CDR3 residues: CASSPYSPASYNEQFF. CDR3 DNA sequence: TGTGCCAGTAGTCCCTATTCCCCTGCCTCCTACAATGAGCAGTTCTTC.

The chain links TRBV6-1 to TRBJ2-7; weak D call: TRBD1 (6 bases). Germline CDR1 reads MNHNS; CDR2 reads SASEGT. CDR3 size: 17 residues. V lost 7 bases, J lost 2 bases, and 24 bases lay in between. The DNA for the CDR3 is TGTGCCAGCATTACCCGGGACACTGCTGCAATACCCTACGAGCAGTACTTC. It specifies CASITRDTAAIPYEQYF.

This clonotype turned up a few times. The rearrangement uses TRBV9 and TRBJ2-1; 9 bases agree with TRBD2. Germline CDR1 is SGDLS and CDR2 is YYNGEE. V lost 3 bases, J lost 5 bases, and 3 bases stayed unmatched. The CDR3 extends over 14 amino acids. The CDR3 region is CASSDSGSHNEQFF. CDR3 DNA sequence: TGTGCCAGCAGCGATAGCGGGAGCCACAATGAGCAGTTCTTC. Complete variable domain (other parts from reference TRBV9 and TRBJ2-1): DSGVTQTPKHLITATGQRVTLRCSPRSGDLSVYWYQQSLDQGLQFLIQYYNGEERAKGNILERFSAQQFPDLHSELNLSSLELGDSALYFCASSDSGSHNEQFFGPGTRLTVL.

This clonotype was seen ten or more times. This chain uses TRBV14 with TRBJ2-7; 8 bases align to TRBD1. Germline values: CDR1 SGHDN, CDR2 FVKESK. V trimming: 2 bases; J trimming: 1 base; junction bases outside the gene matches: 4. This CDR3 is 15 amino acids long. CDR3 residues: CASSQWTGPSYEQYF. CDR3 DNA sequence: TGTGCCAGCAGCCAATGGACAGGGCCATCCTACGAGCAGTACTTC.

This clonotype has only one observation. The CDR3 nucleotides read TGTGCCAGCTCACCCGGACAGGAGTCTTATCAGCCCCAGCATTTT. Translating it yields CASSPGQESYQPQHF. The chain couples TRBV18 to TRBJ1-5; 7 bases are shared with TRBD1. The V segment lost 3 bases and the J segment 5 bases; nucleotides outside the gene matches: 7. Germline CDR1 is KGHSH and CDR2 is LQKENI. The CDR3 contains 15 residues. The complete variable domain, with remaining parts taken from reference TRBV18 and TRBJ1-5, reads NAGVMQNPRHLVRRRGQEARLRCSPMKGHSHVYWYRQLPEEGLKFMVYLQKENIIDESGMPKERFSAEFPKEGPSILRIQQVVRGDSAAYFCASSPGQESYQPQHFGDGTRLSIL.

Comments on this clonotype: An end of the junction does not agree with germline; a read error may underlie this. In nucleotides, the CDR3 is TGTGCCAGCAGCTCTGGGACAGGGGGCAATCGGCCCCAGCATTTT. Translating it yields CASSSGTGGNRPQHF. The chain has TRBV7-4 and TRBJ1-5, with 12 bases lining up with TRBD1. The CDR3 spans 15 residues. Germline CDR1 is SGHVT and CDR2 is SQSDAQ.

In regard to this clonotype: A much larger clone lies one base from this, so it may be a read error. The chain has TRBV7-9 and TRBJ2-5; 11 bases match TRBD2. Looked up from germline, CDR1 is SEHNR and CDR2 is FQNEAQ (reference sequence). There are 14 residues in the CDR3. CDR3 nucleotide sequence: TGTACCAGCAGCTTGACTAGCGGGGATGAGACCCAGTACTTC. Amino acids: CTSSLTSGDETQYF.

The chain combines TRBV11-2 with TRBJ1-2; D remains ambiguous. This CDR3 spans 12 amino acids. Per germline, CDR1 SGHAT and CDR2 FQNNGV. Trimming took 1 base from V and 7 from J, leaving 7 bases between them. The CDR3 DNA is TGTGCCAGCAGCTTAGGCGTATCTGGCTACACCTTC. It is translated as CASSLGVSGYTF. Variable domain in full (rest from reference TRBV11-2 and TRBJ1-2): EAGVAQSPRYKIIEKRQSVAFWCNPISGHATLYWYQQILGQGPKLLIQFQNNGVVDDSQLPKDRFSAERLKGVDSTLKIQPAKLEDSAVYLCASSLGVSGYTFGSGTRLTVV.

The CDR3 region is CASSFRGMGPEQYF. Here the CDR3 DNA reads TGCGCCAGCAGCTTTCGGGGGATGGGGCCCGAGCAGTACTTC. V gene TRBV4-3 combines with J gene TRBJ2-7; D is possibly TRBD2 (6 bases). Germline-derived CDR1 and CDR2 are LGHNA and YSLEER. Between the trimmed V and J ends, which lost 5 bases and 6 bases, there was a span of 17 bases. The CDR3 sequence is 14 residues long.

This clonotype was found many times. The chain joins TRBV5-1 to TRBJ2-7, with 10 nucleotides matching TRBD1. The V gene end was trimmed by 4 bases and the J gene end by 7 bases; junction bases not matched to a gene: 8. Germline V lookup: CDR1 SGHRS, CDR2 YFSETQ. The CDR3 length is 14 residues. For the CDR3, the DNA is TGCGCCAGCAGCGGAGACAGGGGGCATATTGAGCAGTACTTC. Translating it yields CASSGDRGHIEQYF.

In regard to this clonotype: A much bigger clone sits one base away, suggesting this may be a read error. The chain recombines TRBV7-8 with TRBJ2-5, with D tentatively TRBD2 (5 bases). This CDR3 region has 15 residues. Germline lookup yields CDR1 SGHVS and CDR2 FQNEAQ. In nucleotides, the CDR3 is TGTGCCAGCAGCCTCACGGACTTCAAGCAAGAGGCCCAGTACTTC. This sequence encodes CASSLTDFKQEAQYF.

The chain's CDR3 is CASSLPDRSTEAFF. CDR3 sequence (DNA): TGTGCCAGCAGCCTCCCGGACAGATCCACTGAAGCTTTCTTT. The V gene is TRBV7-9, the J gene TRBJ1-1, with D possibly being TRBD1 (6 bases). CDR3 length: 14 amino acids. Germline CDR1 reads SEHNR; CDR2 reads FQNEAQ (reference sequence). Between the trimmed V and J ends, which lost 5 bases and 4 bases, there was a span of 14 bases.

This clonotype turned up a few times. The chain employs TRBV19 and TRBJ2-1; TRBD2 matches at 14 bases. In germline, CDR1 is LNHDA, CDR2 SQIVND (reference sequence). V lost 10 bases to trimming and J lost 7 bases; unmatched junction nucleotides: 12. The CDR3 sequence is 16 residues long. The CDR3 protein is CATKGTSGGFWNEQFF. CDR3 nucleotide sequence: TGTGCCACCAAAGGGACTAGCGGGGGATTTTGGAATGAGCAGTTCTTC.

The chain uses TRBV5-6 and TRBJ2-7; a weak D match, TRBD2 (5 bases). The germline V gene has CDR1 SGHDT and CDR2 YYEEEE. The CDR3 consists of 14 residues. V lost 2 bases and J lost 5, with 14 bases in between. The CDR3 protein is CASSFYSVGHEQYF. The CDR3 DNA reads as TGTGCCAGCAGCTTCTATAGCGTCGGTCACGAGCAGTACTTC.